A selection of T cell receptor beta chains follows, all from one sample in a study of early T cells in non-severe SARS-CoV-2 infection. TCRdb redid the calling of the 5' RACE reads with MiXCR, one entry per CDR3 protein. The data hold more than 60,000 distinct CDR3 sequences, with about 11% observed a single time. The sequencing used whole blood, collected at baseline. These receptors originate from an adult who was a healthcare worker with PCR-confirmed SARS-CoV-2 infection or an uninfected control (not recorded which). The donor label of this sample is uncertain. Each CDR3 is given with its conserved first and last residue. A D gene is named only where the DNA matches it firmly. Not every row has a clone size; where given, it reads once, few, many or a size class.

V gene,clone size,J gene,D gene,CDR3 length,CDR3 protein,CDR3 DNA
TRBV11-2,few,TRBJ2-5,-,15,CASSQGGGSQETQYF,TGTGCCAGCAGCCAGGGCGGCGGCAGCCAAGAGACCCAGTACTTC
TRBV7-2,many,TRBJ1-5,-,12,CASSSLGQPQHF,TGTGCCAGCAGCTCCCTGGGCCAGCCCCAGCATTTT
TRBV2,many,TRBJ1-2,-,12,CASRGRNYGYTF,TGTGCCAGCAGGGGACGGAACTATGGCTACACCTTC
TRBV5-1,few,TRBJ1-4,-,13,CASRPARNEKLFF,TGCGCCAGCAGGCCCGCCCGGAATGAAAAACTGTTTTTT
TRBV5-5,-,TRBJ2-3,TRBD2,16,CASSPPGTSGADTQYF,TGTGCCAGCAGCCCGCCCGGGACTAGCGGGGCCGATACGCAGTATTTT
TRBV6-2/TRBV6-3,few,TRBJ1-5,-,15,CASSTTGPRDQPQHF,TGTGCCAGCAGTACTACGGGTCCCCGGGATCAGCCCCAGCATTTT
TRBV3-1,many,TRBJ1-3,TRBD1,16,CASSQFTGGSGNTIYF,TGTGCCAGCAGCCAATTTACAGGGGGCTCTGGAAACACCATATATTTT
TRBV29-1,once,TRBJ2-5,-,15,CSATVVSPNQETQYF,TGCAGCGCCACCGTCGTATCTCCGAACCAAGAGACCCAGTACTTC
TRBV5-5,-,TRBJ2-1,-,15,CASSPPMRGLNEQFF,TGTGCCAGCAGCCCCCCTATGAGGGGACTCAATGAGCAGTTCTTC
TRBV6-6,few,TRBJ1-1,-,14,CASSYVGSDTEAFF,TGTGCCAGCAGTTACGTCGGGAGCGACACTGAAGCTTTCTTT
TRBV11-3,-,TRBJ2-1,-,15,CASSSQGRSVDEQFF,TGTGCCAGCAGCTCGCAGGGGAGATCGGTCGATGAGCAGTTCTTC
TRBV29-1,few,TRBJ1-2,-,11,CSVSGSYGYTF,TGCAGCGTCTCTGGGAGCTATGGCTACACCTTC
TRBV24-1,once,TRBJ2-1,TRBD1,18,CATSDPEDRSSSYNEQFF,TGTGCCACCAGTGATCCCGAGGACAGGTCGAGCTCCTACAATGAGCAGTTCTTC
TRBV20-1,-,TRBJ1-5,TRBD1,18,CSASWAGGLRSGNQPQHF,TGCAGTGCTAGTTGGGCAGGGGGGCTCAGAAGTGGAAATCAGCCCCAGCATTTT
TRBV5-1,many,TRBJ2-1,TRBD2,17,CASSFTLAGLPASEQFF,TGCGCCAGCAGCTTTACACTAGCGGGGCTCCCCGCTAGTGAGCAGTTCTTC
TRBV19,few,TRBJ2-2,-,14,CASTLGLLAGELFF,TGTGCCAGTACCCTGGGGCTATTGGCCGGGGAGCTGTTTTTT
TRBV5-1,many,TRBJ2-6,-,15,CASSPRTSGANVLTF,TGCGCCAGCAGCCCCCGGACCTCTGGGGCCAACGTCCTGACTTTC
TRBV2,-,TRBJ1-6,-,12,CASRETGAPLHF,TGTGCCAGCAGGGAAACGGGAGCACCCCTCCACTTT
TRBV24-1,-,TRBJ1-1,-,11,CATSDLGEAFF,TGTGCCACCAGTGATTTGGGTGAAGCTTTCTTT
TRBV6-2/TRBV6-3,-,TRBJ1-1,-,14,CASSPSGRSTEAFF,TGTGCCAGCAGCCCCTCTGGCAGGTCCACTGAAGCTTTCTTT
TRBV11-2,few,TRBJ2-1,-,13,CASSLTTENGQFF,TGTGCCAGCAGCCTAACAACAGAGAATGGACAGTTCTTC
TRBV12-5,few,TRBJ2-3,TRBD2,22,CASGLVLSRSGGLGLHADTQYF,TGTGCTAGTGGTTTGGTACTTAGTCGGAGCGGGGGTCTTGGATTGCACGCAGATACGCAGTATTTT
TRBV15,few,TRBJ1-2,-,12,CATGEDNYGYTF,TGTGCCACCGGTGAGGATAACTATGGCTACACCTTC
TRBV7-8,-,TRBJ2-1,TRBD1,16,CASSSIRDRMSNEQFF,TGTGCCAGCAGCTCAATCCGGGACAGGATGAGCAATGAGCAGTTCTTC
TRBV7-3,-,TRBJ2-3,TRBD1,14,CASSLQGAADTQYF,TGTGCCAGCAGCTTACAGGGGGCCGCAGATACGCAGTATTTT
TRBV24-1,few,TRBJ2-3,-,14,CATSERRDQDTQYF,TGTGCCACCAGTGAAAGAAGGGATCAGGATACGCAGTATTTT
TRBV29-1,few,TRBJ2-5,-,10,CSVQQETQYF,TGCAGCGTCCAACAAGAGACCCAGTACTTC
TRBV4-2,few,TRBJ2-3,-,14,CASSQERTLTSQYF,TGTGCCAGCAGCCAAGAGCGGACGCTGACATCGCAGTATTTT
TRBV19,few,TRBJ2-2,-,12,CASRYNTGELFF,TGTGCCAGTAGATATAACACCGGGGAGCTGTTTTTT
TRBV7-2,few,TRBJ1-1,-,13,CASSRLRQTEAFF,TGTGCCAGCAGCCGACTCAGGCAAACTGAAGCTTTCTTT
TRBV9,-,TRBJ2-3,-,15,CASSVGVITTDTQYF,TGTGCCAGCAGCGTAGGGGTGATCACCACAGATACGCAGTATTTT
TRBV5-8,-,TRBJ1-5,TRBD1,17,CASSLGTGVSLGQPQHF,TGTGCCAGCAGCTTGGGAACAGGGGTGTCATTGGGTCAGCCCCAGCATTTT
TRBV6-5,-,TRBJ1-1,-,13,CASSSDVNTEAFF,TGTGCCAGCAGTTCGGACGTAAACACTGAAGCTTTCTTT
TRBV12-3/TRBV12-4,-,TRBJ1-1,TRBD1,15,CASSFTPGGPTEAFF,TGTGCCAGCAGTTTTACTCCAGGGGGTCCCACTGAAGCTTTCTTT
TRBV11-2,many,TRBJ2-1,-,15,CASSLPGSSYNEQFF,TGTGCCAGCAGTTTACCAGGGAGCTCCTACAATGAGCAGTTCTTC
TRBV2,-,TRBJ2-3,TRBD1,15,CASRSTGVKTDTQYF,TGTGCCAGCAGGTCCACAGGGGTTAAAACAGATACGCAGTATTTT
TRBV12-3/TRBV12-4,few,TRBJ1-2,-,13,CASSLRETYGYTF,TGTGCCAGCAGTTTGAGGGAAACCTATGGCTACACCTTC
TRBV20-1,-,TRBJ2-3,-,16,CSAYTGTPTGTDTQYF,TGCAGTGCTTATACCGGGACCCCAACTGGCACAGATACGCAGTATTTT
TRBV14,few,TRBJ2-1,-,14,CASSYSSSYNEQFF,TGTGCCAGCAGCTATAGCAGCTCCTACAATGAGCAGTTCTTC
TRBV19,-,TRBJ2-1,-,14,CASSDRFSYNEQFF,TGTGCCAGTAGCGACAGGTTCTCCTACAATGAGCAGTTCTTC
TRBV7-2,many,TRBJ1-4,-,16,CASSPYNPWGGEKLFF,TGTGCCAGCAGCCCCTATAACCCATGGGGGGGTGAAAAACTGTTTTTT
TRBV12-3/TRBV12-4,few,TRBJ1-3,-,12,CASSKAGNTIYF,TGTGCCAGCAGCAAAGCTGGAAACACCATATATTTT
TRBV27,few,TRBJ2-3,TRBD1,12,CASRQGADTQYF,TGTGCCAGCAGACAGGGGGCAGATACGCAGTATTTT
TRBV9,few,TRBJ1-1,-,12,CASSGEGAEAFF,TGTGCCAGCAGCGGGGAGGGTGCTGAAGCTTTCTTT
TRBV6-5,few,TRBJ2-3,-,18,CASRRAWGGQSSTDTQYF,TGTGCCAGCAGGCGGGCCTGGGGGGGACAGTCTAGCACAGATACGCAGTATTTT
TRBV7-6,few,TRBJ2-6,-,15,CASSLWVSGANVLTF,TGTGCCAGCAGCTTATGGGTGTCTGGGGCCAACGTCCTGACTTTC
TRBV30,-,TRBJ2-3,TRBD1,15,CAWGVDRGWTDTQYF,TGTGCCTGGGGTGTTGACAGGGGTTGGACAGATACGCAGTATTTT
TRBV2,few,TRBJ2-2,-,13,CASGGVDTGELFF,TGTGCCAGCGGTGGAGTGGACACCGGGGAGCTGTTTTTT
TRBV6-1,-,TRBJ2-1,TRBD1,22,CASSQARSNAPRGRMWGNEQFF,TGTGCCAGCAGTCAAGCTAGAAGTAATGCCCCAAGGGGGCGGATGTGGGGCAATGAGCAGTTCTTC
TRBV9,few,TRBJ2-5,TRBD1,15,CASSELRGYQETQYF,TGTGCCAGCAGTGAGCTCAGGGGGTACCAAGAGACCCAGTACTTC
TRBV7-2,-,TRBJ1-1,-,13,CASSLVGRVEAFF,TGTGCCAGCAGCTTAGTCGGAAGGGTTGAAGCTTTCTTT